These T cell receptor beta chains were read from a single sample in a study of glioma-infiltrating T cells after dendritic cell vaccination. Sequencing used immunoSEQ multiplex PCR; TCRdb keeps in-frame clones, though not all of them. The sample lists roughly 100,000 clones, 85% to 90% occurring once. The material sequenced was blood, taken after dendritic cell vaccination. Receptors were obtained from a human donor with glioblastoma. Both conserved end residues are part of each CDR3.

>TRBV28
CASSSYRGVLYEQYF
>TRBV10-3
CAIRPTNSYEQYF
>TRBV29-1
CSVDRSTDTQYF
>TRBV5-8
CASSSGQGTNEKLFF
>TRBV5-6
CASTRRYRGGTGELFF
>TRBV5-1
CASSLGTGNYEQYF
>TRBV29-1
CSDRGGDTEAFF
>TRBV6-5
CASSRTRRGSYEQYF
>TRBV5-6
CASVPASGRASYNEQFF
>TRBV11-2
CASSFSGTDTGELFF
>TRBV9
CASSVAPGKDYGYTF
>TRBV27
CASSSSGTGIYEQYF
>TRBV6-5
CASSDTGGPYEQYF
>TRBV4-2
CASSQDPAGGIGGRDGKLFF
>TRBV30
CAWDPSAGANYGYTF
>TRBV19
CASSIALFSGNTIYF
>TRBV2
CASGDRGNSPLHF
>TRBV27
CASSRSGSYEQYF
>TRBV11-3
CASSLAAARPDEQFF
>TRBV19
CASTGTSVNEQFF
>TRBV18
CASSDFGTFYEQYF
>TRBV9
CASSAGERDGYTF
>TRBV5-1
CASSPGGQGREPQHF
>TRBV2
CASSEEGQGISEQYF
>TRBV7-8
CASSTWTDTDTQYF
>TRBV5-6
CASSLPTGGSNEKLFF
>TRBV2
CASSGGLNYGYTF
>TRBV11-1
CASSSLVGQGAETQYF
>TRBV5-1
CASSSTDSNSPLHF
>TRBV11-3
CASAQGGGTEAFF
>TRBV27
CASSTLELAGGPSETQYF
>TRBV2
CASQGQVTYGYTF
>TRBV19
CASRTGAMNTEAFF
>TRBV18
CASSPPGLAGDNEQYF
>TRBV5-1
CASSSQRGTGNEQFF
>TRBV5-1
CASSWEGSRDEKLFF
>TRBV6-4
CASSKGQGVGYTF
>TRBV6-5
CASSDSWDTYGYTF
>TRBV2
CASSADAGRHEKLFF
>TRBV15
CATSNALGGRLTDTQYF
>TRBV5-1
CASSFSGGANEQFF
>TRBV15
CATSRGTLGSGDTIYF
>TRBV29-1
CSVSDRAGGLFF
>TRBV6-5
CASRPLAGGRNIQYF
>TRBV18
CASSPLGQGDYGYTF
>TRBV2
CASRAWTGATGELFF
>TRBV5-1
CASSLEQYGYTF
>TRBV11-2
CASSFGWPNEKLFF
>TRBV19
CASSISLNEAGELFF
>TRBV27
CASSLSGTGYEQYF
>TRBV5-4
CASSLTGPLAPEAFF
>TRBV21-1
CASSKVTTNEKLFF